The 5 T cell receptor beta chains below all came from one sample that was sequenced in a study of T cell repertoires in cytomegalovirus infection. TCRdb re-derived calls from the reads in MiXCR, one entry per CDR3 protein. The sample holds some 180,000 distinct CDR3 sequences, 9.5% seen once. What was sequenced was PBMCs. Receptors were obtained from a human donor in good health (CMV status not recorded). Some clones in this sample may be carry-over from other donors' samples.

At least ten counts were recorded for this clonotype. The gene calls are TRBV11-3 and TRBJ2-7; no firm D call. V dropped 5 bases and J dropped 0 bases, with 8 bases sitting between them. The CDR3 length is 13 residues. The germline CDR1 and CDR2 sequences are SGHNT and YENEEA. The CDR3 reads CASSEPNSYEQYF. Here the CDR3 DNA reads TGTGCCAGCAGCGAACCCAACTCCTACGAGCAGTACTTC.

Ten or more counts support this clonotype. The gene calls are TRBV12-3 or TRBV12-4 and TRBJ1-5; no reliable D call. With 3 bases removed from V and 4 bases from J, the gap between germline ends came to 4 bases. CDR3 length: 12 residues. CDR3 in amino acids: CASSLYNQPQHF. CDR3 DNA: TGTGCCAGCAGTTTGTATAATCAGCCCCAGCATTTT.

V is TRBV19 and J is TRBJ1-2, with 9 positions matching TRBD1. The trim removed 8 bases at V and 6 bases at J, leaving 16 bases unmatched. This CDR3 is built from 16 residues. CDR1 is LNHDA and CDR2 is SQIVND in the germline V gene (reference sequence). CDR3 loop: CASAPRDRVFIDGYTF. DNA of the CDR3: TGTGCCAGTGCGCCTCGGGACAGGGTTTTTATCGATGGCTACACCTTC.

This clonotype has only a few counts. The CDR3 DNA follows: TGTGCCAGCAGCTTGGAGGGAAGGGGAGTCGCTTTCTTT. Its protein product is CASSLEGRGVAFF. The V and J genes are TRBV11-2 and TRBJ1-1; weak D call: TRBD1 (5 bases). The V and J ends lost 3 bases and 11 bases respectively, with 16 bases between them. Germline CDR1 is SGHAT and CDR2 is FQNNGV. The CDR3 has 13 residues.

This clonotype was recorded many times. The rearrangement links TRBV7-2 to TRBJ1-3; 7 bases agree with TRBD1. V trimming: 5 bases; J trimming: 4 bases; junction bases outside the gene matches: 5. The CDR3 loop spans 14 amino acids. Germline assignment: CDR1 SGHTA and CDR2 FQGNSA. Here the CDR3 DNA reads TGTGCCAGCAGCGGACAGGCAAAAGGAAACACCATATATTTT. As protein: CASSGQAKGNTIYF. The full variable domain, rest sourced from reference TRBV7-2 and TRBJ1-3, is GAGVSQSPSNKVTEKGKDVELRCDPISGHTALYWYRQSLGQGLEFLIYFQGNSAPDKSGLPSDRFSAERTGGSVSTLTIQRTQQEDSAVYLCASSGQAKGNTIYFGEGSWLTVV.